The 24 T cell receptor beta chains given below trace back to one sample, sequenced in a study of T cell repertoires in cytomegalovirus infection. TCRdb fed the reads into MiXCR, producing one record per CDR3 protein. The profile covers around 290,000 distinct CDR3 sequences, with around 25% appearing a single time and roughly 14% taken by the ten largest. Source material: PBMCs. All receptors derive from a human donor in good health (CMV status not recorded). Some clones in this sample may be carry-over from other donors' samples.

This clonotype was detected many times. The chain uses TRBV6-5 and TRBJ1-1; TRBD1 might be the D (5 bases). Between the trimmed V and J ends, which lost 0 bases and 7 bases, there was a span of 15 bases. The CDR3 consists of 15 residues. Germline assignment: CDR1 MNHEY and CDR2 SVGAGI. The CDR3 reads CASSYSEGTGVEAFF. CDR3 nucleotide sequence: TGTGCCAGCAGTTACTCCGAGGGGACTGGAGTTGAAGCTTTCTTT.

The chain uses TRBV24-1 and TRBJ2-3; 12 positions match TRBD2. Trimming removed 7 bases from V and 6 bases from J; junction bases left unmatched: 4. Germline CDR1 KGHDR, CDR2 SFDVKD. CDR3 size: 14 residues. In DNA, the CDR3 is TGTGCCACCAGCGGACTAGCGGGGACGGATACGCAGTATTTT. Its translation: CATSGLAGTDTQYF.

This clonotype appeared many times. The rearrangement joins TRBV7-2 to TRBJ2-7; D is undetermined. The V gene's germline CDR1 is SGHTA and CDR2 FQGNSA. The CDR3 totals 13 residues. V was trimmed by 4 bases and J by 3 bases, leaving 10 bases between them. The CDR3 loop reads CASSSRVNYEQYF. The CDR3, as DNA: TGTGCCAGCAGCTCCAGAGTCAACTACGAGCAGTACTTC.

The table lists this clonotype with a few counts. The chain uses TRBV7-6 and TRBJ1-2; possibly TRBD1 for D (5 bases). The V gene lost 4 bases and the J gene lost 8 bases, with 11 bases spanning the gap. Germline V gene lookup returns CDR1 SGHVS and CDR2 FNYEAQ. The CDR3 is made up of 12 amino acids. DNA for the CDR3: TGTGCCAGCAGCTCGGCAGGGTCGGGCTACACCTTC. Protein: CASSSAGSGYTF.

The chain carries TRBV19 and TRBJ2-2, with 9 bases lining up with TRBD1. This CDR3 region has 14 residues. The V gene's germline CDR1 is LNHDA and CDR2 SQIVND (reference sequence). Losses at the gene ends were 11 bases for V and 2 bases for J; bases not matched to a gene: 6. In nucleotides, the CDR3 is TGTGCCGGGAAACAGGGGGCCAACACCGGGGAGCTGTTTTTT. Its protein is CAGKQGANTGELFF.

This sequence joins TRBV14 and TRBJ1-1; D gene unclear. Germline V gives CDR1 SGHDN, CDR2 FVKESK. Trimming took off 4 bases at V and 3 bases at J, with 21 bases between the two ends. The CDR3 totals 17 residues. DNA for the CDR3: TGTGCCAGCAGCCCGCCCTTGAGGGCCCAAAAAGACACTGAAGCTTTCTTT. It yields the protein CASSPPLRAQKDTEAFF.

This clonotype turned up a few times. This chain uses TRBV7-2 with TRBJ1-3; D possibly corresponds to TRBD1 (5 bases). The CDR3 has 14 residues. Germline assignment: CDR1 SGHTA and CDR2 FQGNSA. Trimming removed 5 bases at V and 4 bases at J, with 12 bases between. As DNA, the CDR3 is TGTGCCAGCAGCGCACCAGGGTGGGGAAACACCATATATTTT. Protein product: CASSAPGWGNTIYF.

This clonotype has just a few counts. The chain has TRBV9 and TRBJ2-5; D possibly corresponds to TRBD2 (7 bases). Germline CDR1 and CDR2: SGDLS and YYNGEE. Trimming removed 2 bases from V and 4 bases from J, with 12 bases in between. This CDR3 spans 14 amino acids. CDR3 sequence reads: CASSVGGAGETQYF. The CDR3 region has the DNA TGTGCCAGCAGCGTGGGGGGGGCGGGAGAGACCCAGTACTTC. Filled out from reference TRBV9 and TRBJ2-5, the complete variable domain reads DSGVTQTPKHLITATGQRVTLRCSPRSGDLSVYWYQQSLDQGLQFLIQYYNGEERAKGNILERFSAQQFPDLHSELNLSSLELGDSALYFCASSVGGAGETQYFGPGTRLLVL.

This clonotype was seen just once. The rearrangement joins TRBV9 to TRBJ1-2, with TRBD1 as a possible D gene (6 bases). The CDR3 is made up of 14 amino acids. Trimming removed 0 bases at V and 4 bases at J, with 10 bases between. CDR1 is SGDLS and CDR2 is YYNGEE in the germline V gene. CDR3 DNA: TGTGCCAGCAGCGTAGCGGACAGCATCTATGGCTACACCTTC. Translated: CASSVADSIYGYTF.

V and J are TRBV28 and TRBJ2-3; a weak D match, TRBD2 (5 bases). This CDR3 comprises 12 residues. The V end was cut by 4 bases, the J end by 8 bases, with 10 bases between. Germline V lookup: CDR1 MDHEN, CDR2 SYDVKM. CDR3 residues: CASSSPGGTQYF. In nucleotides, the CDR3 is TGTGCCAGCAGTTCCCCAGGAGGTACGCAGTATTTT.

Notes on this clonotype: An end of the junction differs from the germline gene, which may be a read error. The V gene is TRBV19, the J gene TRBJ1-2; D uncertain. This CDR3 region has 12 residues. Germline V CDR1 and CDR2: LNHDA, SQIVND (reference sequence). The CDR3 sequence is CASSDILYVYTF. DNA of the CDR3: TGTGCCAGCAGTGATATCCTCTATGTCTACACCTTC.

The chain couples TRBV11-2 to TRBJ2-5, with D tentatively TRBD2 (7 bases). Trimming removed 8 bases at V and 1 base at J, with 20 bases between. The CDR3 runs 16 residues. Per germline, CDR1 SGHAT and CDR2 FQNNGV. CDR3 bases: TGTGCCAGCGGACCATCGGGGGCTAGCGGCCAAGAGACCCAGTACTTC. Its translation is CASGPSGASGQETQYF.

This chain links TRBV2 with TRBJ1-6, with a possible D match to TRBD1 (6 bases). Looked up from germline, CDR1 is SNHLY and CDR2 is FYNNEI. V gave up 7 bases and J gave up 9 bases, with 19 bases separating them. The CDR3 sequence is 15 residues long. The CDR3 DNA follows: TGTGCCAGCATTTCACAGGGTGGTTCGAGTTCACCCCTCCACTTT. It translates to CASISQGGSSSPLHF.

The V gene is TRBV6-6, the J gene TRBJ2-1; 12 positions match TRBD2. This CDR3 is built from 14 residues. V lost 6 bases to trimming and J lost 5 bases; unmatched junction nucleotides: 2. In germline, CDR1 is MNHNY, CDR2 SVGAGI (reference sequence). Written as DNA, the CDR3 is TGTGCCAGCAGGACTAGCGGGAGCGACAATGAGCAGTTCTTC. It translates to CASRTSGSDNEQFF.

The rearrangement uses TRBV2 and TRBJ1-1; D gene unclear. Trimming took 3 bases from V and 1 from J, leaving 9 bases between them. Germline V gene lookup returns CDR1 SNHLY and CDR2 FYNNEI. CDR3 length: 14 amino acids. As DNA, the CDR3 is TGTGCCAGCAGTGAGAGGGCTAGGAACACTGAAGCTTTCTTT. This translates into CASSERARNTEAFF. Looking up the rest from reference TRBV2 and TRBJ1-1 gives the full variable domain: EPEVTQTPSHQVTQMGQEVILRCVPISNHLYFYWYRQILGQKVEFLVSFYNNEISEKSEIFDDQFSVERPDGSNFTLKIRSTKLEDSAMYFCASSERARNTEAFFGQGTRLTVV.

This clonotype appeared many times. The rearrangement links TRBV7-2 to TRBJ1-2; weak D call: TRBD1 (6 bases). The CDR3 has 16 amino acids. Looked up from germline, CDR1 is SGHTA and CDR2 is FQGNSA. The V gene lost 1 base and the J gene lost 6 bases, with 18 bases spanning the gap. The chain's CDR3 is CASSLGAGALSHGYTF. In DNA, the CDR3 is TGTGCCAGCAGCTTAGGAGCGGGGGCCCTGTCGCATGGCTACACCTTC.

The table lists this clonotype with a few counts. V and J are TRBV18 and TRBJ1-1, with D hard to call. Germline lookup yields CDR1 KGHSH and CDR2 LQKENI. The CDR3 extends over 15 amino acids. The V gene lost 3 bases and the J gene lost 0 bases, with 11 bases spanning the gap. The CDR3 nucleotides are TGTGCCAGCTCACCCAATTCTCCCCTGAACACTGAAGCTTTCTTT. Translated: CASSPNSPLNTEAFF.

At least ten counts were recorded for this clonotype. The rearrangement uses TRBV6-5 and TRBJ2-7; D gene uncertain. CDR3 length: 14 residues. The germline V and J ends were trimmed by 2 bases and 3 bases, with 11 bases remaining between them. Germline assignment: CDR1 MNHEY and CDR2 SVGAGI. CDR3 protein: CASSYLNRNYEQYV. CDR3 DNA sequence: TGTGCCAGCAGTTACCTTAACCGGAACTACGAGCAGTACGTC.

The chain has TRBV30 and TRBJ1-6; D remains unclear. Germline CDR1 reads GTSNPN; CDR2 reads SVGIG (reference sequence). Trimming took 0 bases from V and 6 from J, leaving 15 bases between them. This CDR3 region has 16 residues. The CDR3 coding sequence is TGTGCCTGGAGTGTCCTTGTGGGAGCGATTAATTCACCCCTCCACTTT. Translation: CAWSVLVGAINSPLHF.

In its sample, this clonotype was seen a few times. The chain employs TRBV7-9 and TRBJ1-2, with a possible D match to TRBD1 (6 bases). The CDR3 has 13 residues. Germline V gene lookup returns CDR1 SEHNR and CDR2 FQNEAQ (reference sequence). Trimming took 5 bases from V and 8 from J, leaving 15 bases between them. The CDR3 sequence: CASSPQGSNGYTF. For the CDR3, the DNA is TGTGCCAGCAGCCCACAGGGATCCAACGGCTACACCTTC.

The rearrangement links TRBV6-5 to TRBJ2-5; 10 nucleotides line up with TRBD2. CDR3 length: 15 amino acids. Germline V gene data show CDR1 as MNHEY and CDR2 as SVGAGI. Trimming cost V 5 bases and J 5 bases; bases outside gene matches: 8. The CDR3 loop reads CASSLAGETLETQYF. The CDR3 nucleotides read TGTGCCAGCAGTCTAGCGGGGGAGACCCTCGAGACCCAGTACTTC.

The V gene is TRBV20-1, the J gene TRBJ1-1; a weak D match, TRBD1 (6 bases). CDR1 and CDR2 from the germline V gene are DFQATT and SNEGSKA (reference sequence). CDR3 length: 16 residues. Trimming shortened V by 4 bases and J by 0 bases, and 18 bases separated the two germline ends. The CDR3 loop reads CSAKGAGEPVNTEAFF. For the CDR3, the DNA is TGCAGTGCTAAAGGGGCAGGGGAACCCGTGAACACTGAAGCTTTCTTT.

The chain recombines TRBV7-8 with TRBJ2-5; D may be TRBD1 or TRBD2 (5 bases each). Trimming pared 5 bases from V and 2 bases from J, leaving 15 bases between. Germline V gene lookup returns CDR1 SGHVS and CDR2 FQNEAQ. This CDR3 region has 15 residues. The CDR3 loop is CASSGSGRPQETQYF. CDR3 bases: TGTGCCAGCAGCGGCTCGGGGCGACCTCAAGAGACCCAGTACTTC.

This clonotype occurred many times. This CDR3 reads CASSRGTGVYEQYF. The CDR3 DNA sequence: TGTGCCAGCAGCCGCGGCACGGGAGTCTACGAGCAGTACTTC. The gene calls are TRBV7-6 and TRBJ2-7, with a weak D call TRBD2 (6 bases). V was clipped by 5 bases and J by 3 bases, with 14 bases between them. The V gene's germline CDR1 is SGHVS and CDR2 FNYEAQ. This CDR3 region has 14 residues.